This TCR beta chain was profiled in a study of blood T cell repertoires in COVID-19. This clone was counted between two and nine times. The CDR3 has 15 residues. Germline CDR1 is MDHEN and CDR2 is SYDVKM. The V segment lost 6 bases and the J segment 1 base; nucleotides outside the gene matches: 7. The protocol was immunoSEQ multiplex PCR, while the TCRdb copy is restricted to in-frame clones and leaves out a portion. The sample lists under 200,000 clones; 79% were seen once. The clonotype originates from an older woman with COVID-19, enrolled during active disease. The J gene is TRBJ2-7, the V gene TRBV28; 9 bases map to TRBD2. Sequences were obtained from peripheral blood. The CDR3, as DNA: TGTGCCAGCAGGGAAGGACTAGCGCCTTCCTACGAGCAGTACTTC. Protein product: CASREGLAPSYEQYF.